This T cell receptor (beta chain) was sequenced during a study of blood T cells in healthy people across ages. Notes on the study in general: Expanded clonotype shifts may have been confounded, as the donors had an unknown CMV status. Comparison with aged donors showed that long-lived donors had more naive CD4+ cells and higher diversity.

This CDR3 has 14 residues. The V end lost 5 bases, the J end lost 3 bases, and 11 bases lay between the germline ends. Germline CDR1 is SGHVS and CDR2 is FQNEAQ. For the second PCR, which ran for roughly 6 to 11 cycles, a sample-barcoded 5' primer and a J-beta primer mix were used. Each TCR beta cDNA got a 12-nucleotide random molecular identifier. TCRdb recomputed calls from the 5' RACE reads with MiXCR, one row per CDR3 protein. Here the sample spans some 1.5 million distinct CDR3 sequences, 28% being singletons. As for this clonotype: The antigen remains unidentified.

The chain employs TRBV7-8 and TRBJ2-1, with D unclear. The TCR comes from a woman aged 25 to 39 in good health. The material sequenced was blood. The CDR3: CASSLPPLYNEQFF. The CDR3 DNA reads as TGTGCCAGCAGCCTCCCTCCCCTCTACAATGAGCAGTTCTTC.